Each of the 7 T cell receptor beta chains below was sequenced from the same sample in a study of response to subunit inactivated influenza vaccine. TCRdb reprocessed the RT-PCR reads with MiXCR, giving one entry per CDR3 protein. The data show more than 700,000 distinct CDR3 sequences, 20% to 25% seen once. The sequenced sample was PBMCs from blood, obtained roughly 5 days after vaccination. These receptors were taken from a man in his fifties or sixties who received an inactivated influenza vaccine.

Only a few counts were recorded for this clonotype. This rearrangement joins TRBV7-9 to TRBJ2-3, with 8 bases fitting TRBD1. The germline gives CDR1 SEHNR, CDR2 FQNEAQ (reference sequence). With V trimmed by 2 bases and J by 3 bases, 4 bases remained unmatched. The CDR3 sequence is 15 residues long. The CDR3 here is CASSLSQGATDTQYF. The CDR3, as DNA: TGTGCCAGCAGCTTATCCCAGGGGGCGACAGATACGCAGTATTTT.

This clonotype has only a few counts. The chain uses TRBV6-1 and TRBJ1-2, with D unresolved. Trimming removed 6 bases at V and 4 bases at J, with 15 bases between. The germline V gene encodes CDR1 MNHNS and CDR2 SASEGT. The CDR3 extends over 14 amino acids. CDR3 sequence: CASSPLPDAYGYTF. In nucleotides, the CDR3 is TGTGCCAGCAGCCCACTACCGGATGCCTATGGCTACACCTTC.

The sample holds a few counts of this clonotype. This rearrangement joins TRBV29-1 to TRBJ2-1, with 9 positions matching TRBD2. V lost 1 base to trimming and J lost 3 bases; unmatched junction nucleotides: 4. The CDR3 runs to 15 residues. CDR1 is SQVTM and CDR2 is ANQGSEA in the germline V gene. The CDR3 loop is CSVEGGGEYYNEQFF. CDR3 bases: TGCAGCGTTGAAGGCGGGGGGGAATACTACAATGAGCAGTTCTTC.

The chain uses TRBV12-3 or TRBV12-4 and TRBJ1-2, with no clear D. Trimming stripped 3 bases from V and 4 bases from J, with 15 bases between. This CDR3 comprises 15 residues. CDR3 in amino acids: CASSFRRVGPYGYTF. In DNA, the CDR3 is TGTGCCAGCAGTTTTCGGCGGGTGGGCCCCTATGGCTACACCTTC.

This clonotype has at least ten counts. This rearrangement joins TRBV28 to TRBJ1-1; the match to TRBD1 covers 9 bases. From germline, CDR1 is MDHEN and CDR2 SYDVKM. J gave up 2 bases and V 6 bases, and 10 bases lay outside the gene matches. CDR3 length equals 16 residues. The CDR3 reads CASRDDRGRSNTEAFF. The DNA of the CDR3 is TGTGCCAGCAGAGATGACAGGGGGAGGTCAAACACTGAAGCTTTCTTT.

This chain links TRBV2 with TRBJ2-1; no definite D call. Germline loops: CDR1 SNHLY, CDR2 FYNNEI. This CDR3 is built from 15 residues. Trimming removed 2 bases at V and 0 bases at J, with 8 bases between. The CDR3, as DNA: TGTGCCAGCAGTGAACAGGTGGGCTCCTACAATGAGCAGTTCTTC. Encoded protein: CASSEQVGSYNEQFF.

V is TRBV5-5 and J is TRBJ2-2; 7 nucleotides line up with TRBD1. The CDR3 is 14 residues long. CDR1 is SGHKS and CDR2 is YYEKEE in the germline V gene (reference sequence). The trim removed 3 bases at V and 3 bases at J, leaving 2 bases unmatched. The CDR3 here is CASSWGQYTGELFF. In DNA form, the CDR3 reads TGTGCCAGCAGCTGGGGACAGTACACCGGGGAGCTGTTTTTT. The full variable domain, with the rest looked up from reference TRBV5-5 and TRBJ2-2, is DAGVTQSPTHLIKTRGQQVTLRCSPISGHKSVSWYQQVLGQGPQFIFQYYEKEERGRGNFPDRFSARQFPNYSSELNVNALLLGDSALYLCASSWGQYTGELFFGEGSRLTVL.